The present T cell receptor beta chain was sequenced within a study of blood T cell repertoires in COVID-19 (dated by TCRdb to the early 2020s). Study-wide context: The collaborator samples originated in the United States, Italy and Spain and spanned the acute and convalescent phases of COVID-19. The prospective study material was composed of cDNA or gDNA derived from T cells, B-cell-depleted T cells, or PBMCs. Deeply sampled blood TCRbeta repertoires from subjects exposed to, actively infected with, or recovered from COVID-19 were included in the dataset. The repertoires were released in a freely available public database meant as a resource for research on the immune response to SARS-CoV-2. The samples were drawn from the first 160 participants of the ongoing ImmuneRACE study and from 950 to 1,500 subjects provided by 6 global collaborators. Nearly every sample came with metadata listing a de-identified subject ID, COVID-19 status, age in years and sex. Where available, HLA class I and class II types were obtained from metadata supplied by the sample provider rather than from assay-based typing. The research as a whole found: How much clinical and demographic metadata was included differed by source and by participant, and the metadata was provided uncurated.

V gives up 1 base and J gives up 7 bases, and the segment between their germline ends measures 13 bases. Including the terminal cysteine and phenylalanine, the CDR3 comprises 14 residues. Only the CDR3 part of the read is kept: 42 bases, read in frame from the first base. Based on the germline V gene, the CDR1 and CDR2 sequences are MGHRA and YSYEKL. Remarks on this clone: What this receptor recognizes is not known. Base qualities are not provided; no much larger clone lies one nucleotide away.

The immunoSEQ Assay, a bias-controlled multiplex PCR, was used to amplify TCRbeta CDR3 regions from genomic DNA. Per the authors' processing: The number of nucleated cells in each sample was estimated by amplification of reference gene primers within the assay. To quantify the absolute abundance of each unique TCRbeta CDR3 rearrangement, sequence reads were collapsed and filtered. For each sample, productive Simpson clonality was calculated as the square root of Simpson's diversity index across productive rearrangements. TCRdb obtained this table from immuneACCESS and retained in-frame rearrangements with V and J assigned. These tables miss some clones; where compared with another copy, unresolved V genes account for less than half of the shortfall, and the remainder is unexplained. V and J calls and clone size are as listed in that table; D and trimming were resolved from the DNA. The sample profile shows a few hundred thousand clones; around 90% of them were found once. Clones ranked in the top ten supply 2.2% of the sample.

Collaborating institutions collected whole blood in K2EDTA tubes following their own protocols. For TCRbeta analysis, collaborators shipped samples in one of three forms: frozen whole blood, isolated PBMCs, or DNA extracted from either of those sample types. The rearrangement combines TRBV4-1 with TRBJ2-5; 5 matching bases give a weak D call of TRBD2. Sequenced: peripheral blood. The source of this sequence is a man aged 45-65 years with acute or convalescent COVID-19. The CDR3 sequence is CASSQVVAGGTQYF. The DNA sequence is TGCGCCAGCAGCCAAGTGGTAGCCGGAGGGACCCAGTACTTC.